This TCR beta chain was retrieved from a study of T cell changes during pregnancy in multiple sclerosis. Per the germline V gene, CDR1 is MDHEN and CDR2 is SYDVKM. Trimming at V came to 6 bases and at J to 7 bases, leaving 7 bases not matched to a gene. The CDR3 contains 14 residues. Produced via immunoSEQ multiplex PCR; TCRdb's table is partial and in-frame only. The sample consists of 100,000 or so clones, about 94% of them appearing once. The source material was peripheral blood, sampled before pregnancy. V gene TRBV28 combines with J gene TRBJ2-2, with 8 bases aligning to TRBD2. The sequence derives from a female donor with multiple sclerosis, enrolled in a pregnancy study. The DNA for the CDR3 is TGTGCCAGCAGACTAGCGGCCCCGGGCGGGGAGCTGTTTTTT. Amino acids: CASRLAAPGGELFF.